These 20 T cell receptor beta chains originate from one sample sequenced in a study of T cell responses to AZD1222 COVID-19 vaccine. Clones were sequenced by immunoSEQ multiplex PCR, and TCRdb holds only the in-frame ones, with some missing. The sample includes roughly 120,000 clones, approximately 90% seen only once; the top ten take roughly 7.7%. This sample comprised peripheral blood, obtained on day 0 of AZD1222 vaccination. These receptors were collected from an adult in good health.

The chain recombines TRBV5-4 with TRBJ1-2; D is perhaps TRBD1 (5 bases). The V end lost 4 bases, the J end lost 8 bases, and 15 bases lay between the germline ends. CDR3 length equals 13 residues. Germline CDR1 reads SGHNT; CDR2 reads YYREEE (reference sequence). The CDR3 sequence: CASSASGTAGYTF. The CDR3 DNA is TGTGCCAGCAGCGCCTCAGGGACCGCGGGCTACACCTTC.

The rearrangement joins TRBV2 to TRBJ2-7, with TRBD2 as a possible D gene (6 bases). The V and J ends lost 10 bases and 1 base respectively, with 14 bases between them. The CDR3 is 13 amino acids. Germline CDR1 reads SNHLY; CDR2 reads FYNNEI. CDR3 in DNA: TGTGCCACCTCCGGGGGACTTTCCTACGAGCAGTACTTC. Translating it yields CATSGGLSYEQYF.

This chain links TRBV5-5 with TRBJ1-2; D unresolved. The CDR3 consists of 15 residues. Germline values: CDR1 SGHKS, CDR2 YYEKEE (reference sequence). V was pared by 1 base and J by 5 bases, with 15 bases between. CDR3 DNA sequence: TGTGCCAGCAGCTTGTCGGGCAGTCTTGGGTATGGCTACACCTTC. Protein sequence: CASSLSGSLGYGYTF.

The chain recombines TRBV29-1 with TRBJ1-2; D remains ambiguous. Germline-derived CDR1 and CDR2 are SQVTM and ANQGSEA. Trimming stripped 6 bases from V and 2 bases from J, with 13 bases between. The CDR3 is 13 amino acids. This chain's CDR3 is CSVGITLNYGYTF. The CDR3, as DNA: TGCAGCGTCGGGATCACCTTAAACTATGGCTACACCTTC.

J is TRBJ2-1 and V is TRBV28, with D possibly being TRBD2 (5 bases). The CDR3 is 17 amino acids. The V end lost 8 bases, the J end lost 7 bases, and 27 bases lay between the germline ends. Germline CDR1 reads MDHEN; CDR2 reads SYDVKM. The CDR3: CASYHLRSPDSQNEQFF. In nucleotides, the CDR3 is TGTGCCAGCTACCATCTCCGATCTCCGGACTCTCAAAATGAGCAGTTCTTC.

The chain links TRBV12-5 to TRBJ2-2, with 13 bases matching TRBD2. V shed 1 base, J shed 1 base, and the junction held 15 bases outside the gene matches. Germline CDR1 LGHNT, CDR2 FRNRAP. The CDR3 covers 22 residues. The chain's CDR3 is CASGLGGSLAGGRNKNTGELFF. The CDR3 DNA follows: TGTGCTAGTGGTTTGGGGGGATCACTAGCGGGAGGGAGAAATAAGAACACCGGGGAGCTGTTTTTT. The full variable domain, in which reference TRBV12-5 and TRBJ2-2 provide the parts outside the CDR3, is DARVTQTPRHKVTEMGQEVTMRCQPILGHNTVFWYRQTMMQGLELLAYFRNRAPLDDSGMPKDRFSAEMPDATLATLKIQPSEPRDSAVYFCASGLGGSLAGGRNKNTGELFFGEGSRLTVL.

V and J are TRBV5-4 and TRBJ2-7, with 7 bases lining up with TRBD2. CDR1 and CDR2 (germline): SGHNT, YYREEE (reference sequence). Trimming cost V 3 bases and J 3 bases; bases outside gene matches: 3. The CDR3 is 13 amino acids. The CDR3 here is CASSYGEGYEQYF. The CDR3 coding sequence is TGTGCCAGCAGCTATGGGGAGGGCTACGAGCAGTACTTC. Together with reference TRBV5-4 and TRBJ2-7, the CDR3 gives the full variable domain: ETGVTQSPTHLIKTRGQQVTLRCSSQSGHNTVSWYQQALGQGPQFIFQYYREEENGRGNFPPRFSGLQFPNYSSELNVNALELDDSALYLCASSYGEGYEQYFGPGTRLTVT.

This clone has more than one count but fewer than ten. V is TRBV30 and J is TRBJ1-2, with unresolved D. The V end lost 1 base, the J end lost 1 base, and 4 bases lay between the germline ends. Germline CDR1 reads GTSNPN; CDR2 reads SVGIG (reference sequence). The CDR3 contains 12 residues. CDR3 residues: CAWSGDNYGYTF. Written as DNA, the CDR3 is TGTGCCTGGAGTGGAGATAACTATGGCTACACCTTC.

This clone has only one observation. This rearrangement joins TRBV5-4 to TRBJ1-5, with D tentatively TRBD1 (6 bases). V was trimmed by 0 bases and J by 7 bases, leaving 11 bases between them. Germline V CDR1 and CDR2: SGHNT, YYREEE (reference sequence). The CDR3 runs 14 residues. In DNA, the CDR3 is TGTGCCAGCAGCTTGGATGGGGGCCAACAGCCCCAGCATTTT. The encoded protein is CASSLDGGQQPQHF.

This chain uses TRBV7-9 with TRBJ1-4, with D possibly matching TRBD1 (6 bases). Trimming took off 8 bases at V and 7 bases at J, with 17 bases between the two ends. CDR3 length equals 14 residues. Germline V lookup: CDR1 SEHNR, CDR2 FQNEAQ (reference sequence). The DNA of the CDR3 is TGTGCCAGCGGCTACAGGGACGGGGTTGAAAAACTGTTTTTT. Translating it yields CASGYRDGVEKLFF.

The J gene is TRBJ1-2, the V gene TRBV7-3, with D possibly TRBD1 on 6 matching bases. The CDR3 consists of 14 residues. Trimming pared 5 bases from V and 4 bases from J, leaving 14 bases between. Germline values: CDR1 SGHTA, CDR2 FQGTGA. CDR3 loop: CASSPRGGGYGYTF. The CDR3 DNA reads as TGTGCCAGCAGCCCCCGGGGGGGCGGCTATGGCTACACCTTC. The whole variable domain, remainder taken from reference TRBV7-3 and TRBJ1-2, is GAGVSQTPSNKVTEKGKYVELRCDPISGHTALYWYRQSLGQGPEFLIYFQGTGAADDSGLPNDRFFAVRPEGSVSTLKIQRTERGDSAVYLCASSPRGGGYGYTFGSGTRLTVV.

This rearrangement joins TRBV27 to TRBJ2-5, with 9 bases that match TRBD1. Germline CDR1 MNHEY, CDR2 SMNVEV (reference sequence). V shed 6 bases, J shed 5 bases, and the junction held 7 bases outside the gene matches. There are 14 residues in the CDR3. The CDR3 DNA reads TGTGCCAGCAGCTCCCAGACAGGGGGGGAGACCCAGTACTTC. Protein product: CASSSQTGGETQYF.

The V gene is TRBV18, the J gene TRBJ2-2; D not resolved. With 1 base removed from V and 0 bases from J, the gap between germline ends came to 9 bases. Germline CDR1 is KGHSH and CDR2 is LQKENI. There are 16 residues in the CDR3. The CDR3, as DNA: TGTGCCAGCTCACCACGTGGGCTCCCGAACACCGGGGAGCTGTTTTTT. It specifies CASSPRGLPNTGELFF.

V gene TRBV9 combines with J gene TRBJ1-2; perhaps TRBD1 as D (5 bases). The germline gives CDR1 SGDLS, CDR2 YYNGEE. V was cut by 2 bases and J by 1 base, with 12 bases left in between. The CDR3 is 15 residues long. The CDR3 loop is CASSVGAGRNYGYTF. CDR3 nucleotides: TGTGCCAGCAGCGTTGGAGCAGGGCGTAACTATGGCTACACCTTC.

The genes are TRBV19 and TRBJ2-1; 9 nucleotides line up with TRBD1. CDR3 length equals 15 residues. V gave up 6 bases and J gave up 7 bases; unmatched junction bases: 10. The germline CDR1 and CDR2 sequences are LNHDA and SQIVND (reference sequence). The CDR3 region has the DNA TGTGCCAGTAGGACAAATTCCGGGACAGGGAATGAGCAGTTCTTC. This encodes CASRTNSGTGNEQFF.

This chain joins TRBV30 and TRBJ2-7; 10 positions agree with TRBD1. In germline, CDR1 is GTSNPN, CDR2 SVGIG (reference sequence). This CDR3 region has 14 residues. Trimming cost V 4 bases and J 5 bases; bases outside gene matches: 8. CDR3 coding DNA: TGTGCCTGGAACCGACAGGGGGCGATCGACGAGCAGTACTTC. Amino acid sequence: CAWNRQGAIDEQYF. Based on the CDR3 plus reference TRBV30 and TRBJ2-7, the full variable domain is SQTIHQWPATLVQPVGSPLSLECTVEGTSNPNLYWYRQAAGRGLQLLFYSVGIGQISSEVPQNLSASRPQDRQFILSSKKLLLSDSGFYLCAWNRQGAIDEQYFGPGTRLTVT.

The V call is TRBV5-4, the J call TRBJ2-4; unclear D gene. The CDR3 extends over 12 amino acids. The germline V and J ends were trimmed by 2 bases and 6 bases, with 6 bases remaining between them. Germline V lookup: CDR1 SGHNT, CDR2 YYREEE (reference sequence). CDR3 bases: TGTGCCAGCAGCTTATTCGGAAACATTCAGTACTTC. Encoded protein: CASSLFGNIQYF.

The chain employs TRBV14 and TRBJ2-2, with D perhaps matching TRBD1 or TRBD2 (5 bases each). Germline lookup yields CDR1 SGHDN and CDR2 FVKESK. The CDR3 sequence is 14 residues long. Trimming cost V 5 bases and J 3 bases, with 10 bases left between them. This CDR3 is CASSVGRDTGELFF. DNA for the CDR3: TGTGCCAGCAGCGTGGGGCGGGACACCGGGGAGCTGTTTTTT.

The V gene is TRBV9, the J gene TRBJ1-4, with D uncertain. Germline CDR1 and CDR2: SGDLS and YYNGEE. Trimming pared 4 bases from V and 8 bases from J, leaving 12 bases between. CDR3 size: 13 residues. The CDR3 loop reads CASSIRGGEKLFF. CDR3 DNA sequence: TGTGCCAGCAGCATCCGGGGAGGAGAAAAACTGTTTTTT.

The chain employs TRBV5-1 and TRBJ2-1; TRBD1 aligns across 9 bases. The CDR3 covers 17 residues. Looked up from germline, CDR1 is SGHRS and CDR2 is YFSETQ. Trimming at V came to 4 bases and at J to 2 bases, leaving 10 bases not matched to a gene. The CDR3 is CASSRSGTGRPYNEQFF. Written as DNA, the CDR3 is TGCGCCAGCAGCCGTTCCGGGACAGGGAGGCCCTACAATGAGCAGTTCTTC.